The sequence of this T cell receptor (beta chain) was determined in a study of identical twins. TCRdb re-called the 5' RACE reads through MiXCR, storing one row per CDR3 protein. Counted here are about 480,000 distinct CDR3 sequences, 12% to 15% occurring once; the ten biggest clones make up approximately 0.52%. These data also featured in a second study, about yellow fever vaccine responses in identical twins.

The sequencing sample was made of CD4+ T cells sorted from blood. This TCR came from a woman aged 18-35 years in good health.

The CDR3 loop is CASSLGTGVVADTQYF. The CDR3 DNA is TGTGCCAGCAGCCTCGGGACAGGGGTGGTGGCAGATACGCAGTATTTT. The genes are TRBV9 and TRBJ2-3; 10 bases align to TRBD1. With 4 bases clipped from V and 4 bases from J, the junction kept 9 bases outside the gene matches. Germline CDR1 is SGDLS and CDR2 is YYNGEE. The CDR3 runs 16 residues.